A selection of T cell receptor beta chains follows, all from one sample in a study of T cells after yellow fever vaccination. TCRdb re-derived calls from the 5' RACE reads in MiXCR, one entry per CDR3 protein. Of about 130,000 distinct CDR3 sequences detected, about 7% appear once; the ten largest clones hold about 0.61%. The source material was CD4+ T cells sorted from PBMCs, sampled 10 days after the yellow fever booster vaccination. Receptor source: a young man who received the YFV17D yellow fever vaccine. The CDR3 runs from the conserved cysteine through the conserved F or W. A D gene is named only where the DNA matches it firmly. Clone size, where shown, is once, few, many, or a class for clones that have expanded.

D gene: TRBD2
J gene: TRBJ2-5
clone size: few
V gene: TRBV7-9
CDR3 protein: CASRPGGVEETQYF
CDR3 DNA: TGTGCCAGCCGTCCTGGGGGGGTGGAAGAGACCCAGTACTTC

D gene: .
J gene: TRBJ1-1
clone size: many
V gene: TRBV6-5
CDR3 protein: CASSGWTEAFF
CDR3 DNA: TGTGCCAGCAGCGGTTGGACTGAAGCTTTCTTT

D gene: .
J gene: TRBJ2-7
clone size: few
V gene: TRBV12-5
CDR3 protein: CASGLSPGEYEQYF
CDR3 DNA: TGTGCTAGTGGTTTGTCACCCGGGGAATACGAGCAGTACTTC

D gene: TRBD2
J gene: TRBJ2-3
clone size: .
V gene: TRBV13
CDR3 protein: CASSTRRREDPDTQYF
CDR3 DNA: TGTGCCAGCAGCACTCGCCGGCGGGAGGACCCAGATACGCAGTATTTT

D gene: .
J gene: TRBJ2-2
clone size: many
V gene: TRBV5-1
CDR3 protein: CASRWDSHGELFF
CDR3 DNA: TGCGCCAGCAGATGGGACTCACATGGGGAGCTGTTTTTT

D gene: .
J gene: TRBJ2-7
clone size: many
V gene: TRBV3-1
CDR3 protein: CASSQDRWVAF
CDR3 DNA: TGTGCCAGCAGCCAAGATCGGTGGGTCGCATTC

D gene: .
J gene: TRBJ2-5
clone size: many
V gene: TRBV24-1
CDR3 protein: CATSDGKMETQYF
CDR3 DNA: TGTGCCACCAGTGATGGAAAAATGGAGACCCAGTACTTC

D gene: .
J gene: TRBJ1-5
clone size: few
V gene: TRBV18
CDR3 protein: CASSPPAKNQPQHF
CDR3 DNA: TGTGCCAGCTCACCACCGGCCAAAAATCAGCCCCAGCATTTT

D gene: TRBD1
J gene: TRBJ2-2
clone size: few
V gene: TRBV20-1
CDR3 protein: CSTGDRPGELFF
CDR3 DNA: TGCAGTACAGGGGACCGACCCGGGGAGCTGTTTTTT

D gene: TRBD1
J gene: TRBJ2-4
clone size: many
V gene: TRBV23-1
CDR3 protein: CASSSGQEENIQYF
CDR3 DNA: TGCGCCAGCAGTTCTGGACAGGAGGAAAACATTCAGTACTTC

D gene: .
J gene: TRBJ2-5
clone size: many
V gene: TRBV5-5
CDR3 protein: CASSLTGPQETQYF
CDR3 DNA: TGTGCCAGCAGCTTGACAGGGCCCCAAGAGACCCAGTACTTC

D gene: .
J gene: TRBJ2-1
clone size: many
V gene: TRBV14
CDR3 protein: CASSERRGTAYQFF
CDR3 DNA: TGTGCCAGCAGCGAACGGCGGGGGACAGCATACCAGTTCTTC

D gene: .
J gene: TRBJ1-5
clone size: many
V gene: TRBV5-1
CDR3 protein: CASSQDSYQPQHF
CDR3 DNA: TGCGCCAGCAGCCAGGACAGTTATCAGCCCCAGCATTTT

D gene: .
J gene: TRBJ2-3
clone size: many
V gene: TRBV12-3/TRBV12-4
CDR3 protein: CASSLDQSDTQYF
CDR3 DNA: TGTGCCAGCAGTTTAGACCAGTCAGATACGCAGTATTTT

D gene: .
J gene: TRBJ2-2
clone size: many
V gene: TRBV5-1
CDR3 protein: CASSQAPRTGELFF
CDR3 DNA: TGCGCCAGCAGCCAGGCACCGAGGACCGGGGAGCTGTTTTTT

D gene: .
J gene: TRBJ1-1
clone size: .
V gene: TRBV30
CDR3 protein: CAWSRLTEAFF
CDR3 DNA: TGTGCCTGGAGTCGATTGACTGAAGCTTTCTTT

D gene: .
J gene: TRBJ2-1
clone size: .
V gene: TRBV29-1
CDR3 protein: CSSLGDQQFF
CDR3 DNA: TGCAGCTCCCTTGGGGATCAGCAGTTCTTC

D gene: .
J gene: TRBJ2-7
clone size: many
V gene: TRBV18
CDR3 protein: CASSPPGEYEQYF
CDR3 DNA: TGTGCCAGCTCACCACCGGGGGAATACGAGCAGTACTTC

D gene: TRBD2
J gene: TRBJ2-5
clone size: many
V gene: TRBV29-1
CDR3 protein: CSVVGGGVDETQYF
CDR3 DNA: TGCAGCGTTGTGGGCGGGGGGGTTGATGAGACCCAGTACTTC

D gene: TRBD1
J gene: TRBJ1-4
clone size: many
V gene: TRBV30
CDR3 protein: CAWTKTGENEKLFF
CDR3 DNA: TGTGCCTGGACTAAGACAGGGGAAAATGAAAAACTGTTTTTT

D gene: .
J gene: TRBJ2-5
clone size: many
V gene: TRBV20-1
CDR3 protein: CSASGWETQYF
CDR3 DNA: TGCAGTGCTAGCGGGTGGGAGACCCAGTACTTC

D gene: TRBD2
J gene: TRBJ2-2
clone size: many
V gene: TRBV7-2
CDR3 protein: CASSLGGLASTGELFF
CDR3 DNA: TGTGCCAGCAGCTTAGGGGGACTAGCGAGCACCGGGGAGCTGTTTTTT

D gene: .
J gene: TRBJ2-3
clone size: many
V gene: TRBV20-1
CDR3 protein: CSARVPGQRTDTQYF
CDR3 DNA: TGCAGTGCTAGGGTTCCGGGACAACGCACAGATACGCAGTATTTT

D gene: TRBD2
J gene: TRBJ2-7
clone size: .
V gene: TRBV9
CDR3 protein: CASSVAAGGFYEQYF
CDR3 DNA: TGTGCCAGCAGCGTAGCAGCGGGAGGGTTCTACGAGCAGTACTTC

D gene: TRBD2
J gene: TRBJ2-7
clone size: many
V gene: TRBV12-3/TRBV12-4
CDR3 protein: CASNLAGLVGEQYF
CDR3 DNA: TGTGCCAGCAACCTAGCGGGTTTGGTGGGCGAGCAGTACTTC

D gene: .
J gene: TRBJ1-1
clone size: many
V gene: TRBV5-6
CDR3 protein: CASSLGGRSSTEAFF
CDR3 DNA: TGTGCCAGCAGCTTGGGTGGCCGTAGCAGCACTGAAGCTTTCTTT

D gene: .
J gene: TRBJ2-1
clone size: many
V gene: TRBV5-5
CDR3 protein: CASSLVANEQFF
CDR3 DNA: TGTGCCAGCAGCTTGGTGGCCAATGAGCAGTTCTTC

D gene: .
J gene: TRBJ2-3
clone size: many
V gene: TRBV7-2
CDR3 protein: CASSLSQAVWDTQYF
CDR3 DNA: TGTGCCAGCAGCTTATCTCAGGCGGTGTGGGATACGCAGTATTTT

D gene: TRBD1
J gene: TRBJ2-1
clone size: many
V gene: TRBV7-3
CDR3 protein: CASSLDRVTYNEQFF
CDR3 DNA: TGTGCCAGCAGCTTGGACAGGGTCACCTACAATGAGCAGTTCTTC

D gene: TRBD2
J gene: TRBJ2-5
clone size: many
V gene: TRBV7-2
CDR3 protein: CASSLSVSGRETQYF
CDR3 DNA: TGTGCCAGCAGCTTAAGTGTCTCCGGGAGGGAGACCCAGTACTTC

D gene: .
J gene: TRBJ2-7
clone size: many
V gene: TRBV5-1
CDR3 protein: CASSSQLSYEQYF
CDR3 DNA: TGCGCCAGCAGCTCCCAACTTTCCTACGAGCAGTACTTC

D gene: .
J gene: TRBJ1-1
clone size: many
V gene: TRBV20-1
CDR3 protein: CSASGAQGRDTEAFF
CDR3 DNA: TGCAGTGCTAGTGGGGCCCAGGGGAGGGACACTGAAGCTTTCTTT

D gene: .
J gene: TRBJ2-7
clone size: many
V gene: TRBV7-9
CDR3 protein: CASSPAAYEQYF
CDR3 DNA: TGTGCCAGCAGCCCAGCGGCCTACGAGCAGTACTTC

D gene: .
J gene: TRBJ1-4
clone size: .
V gene: TRBV6-2/TRBV6-3
CDR3 protein: CASRRLLRERLFF
CDR3 DNA: TGTGCCAGCCGCCGGCTCCTTCGAGAAAGACTGTTTTTT

D gene: .
J gene: TRBJ2-2
clone size: many
V gene: TRBV6-4
CDR3 protein: CASRNSAPAGELFF
CDR3 DNA: TGTGCCAGCCGAAACTCGGCCCCGGCCGGGGAGCTGTTTTTT

D gene: .
J gene: TRBJ1-5
clone size: many
V gene: TRBV4-3
CDR3 protein: CASSQDPYTPPQHF
CDR3 DNA: TGCGCCAGCAGCCAAGACCCTTACACTCCGCCCCAGCATTTT

D gene: .
J gene: TRBJ2-7
clone size: many
V gene: TRBV6-2/TRBV6-3
CDR3 protein: CASGTTGAYEQYF
CDR3 DNA: TGTGCCAGCGGTACGACAGGAGCCTACGAGCAGTACTTC

D gene: .
J gene: TRBJ1-1
clone size: many
V gene: TRBV5-1
CDR3 protein: CASSLASGIDTEAFF
CDR3 DNA: TGCGCCAGCAGCTTGGCCTCTGGGATAGACACTGAAGCTTTCTTT

D gene: TRBD2
J gene: TRBJ2-5
clone size: many
V gene: TRBV18
CDR3 protein: CASSPPGLIPETQYF
CDR3 DNA: TGTGCCAGCTCACCACCGGGACTAATACCAGAGACCCAGTACTTC

D gene: .
J gene: TRBJ2-7
clone size: many
V gene: TRBV7-8
CDR3 protein: CASSAAAYEQYF
CDR3 DNA: TGTGCCAGCAGCGCGGCCGCCTACGAGCAGTACTTC